This TCR beta chain was profiled in a study of T cell responses to AZD1222 COVID-19 vaccine. Germline V CDR1 and CDR2: SGHTA, FQGNSA. CDR3 length: 15 amino acids. Trimming took off 5 bases at V and 2 bases at J, with 13 bases between the two ends. Regarding this clone: Its specificity is not known.

Broader study findings: Nearly half of unique spike-specific TCRs reportedly avoided B.1.351 and B.1.1.7 mutated regions. The repertoires were collected only after the peak T cell response.

Repertoires were generated with immunoSEQ multiplex PCR, while TCRdb's copy carries only in-frame clones and drops some. There are 90,000 to 150,000 clones in the sample; 70% to 90% occur only once, and 9% to 9.5% lies in the top ten. Here the sequenced sample was peripheral blood, taken on day 0 of AZD1222 vaccination. V and J are TRBV7-2 and TRBJ1-3; TRBD1 is a possible D gene (5 bases). The sequence derives from an adult in good health. This chain's CDR3 is CASSLDGGAGNTIYF. Here the CDR3 DNA reads TGTGCCAGCAGCCTTGATGGGGGGGCTGGAAACACCATATATTTT.